This TCR beta chain was sequenced during a study of shared clonotypes between healthy human individuals. About the research overall: A few men and a couple of women, aged 18 to 49, were donors.

Profiled with immunoSEQ multiplex PCR; TCRdb holds only in-frame clones, not every one. The sample has approximately 2.3 million clones, approximately 93% seen once. V was trimmed by 4 bases and J by 2 bases, leaving 13 bases between them. Germline V gives CDR1 LNHNV, CDR2 YYDKDF (reference sequence). This CDR3 spans 15 amino acids. The clonotype was recovered from a man aged 18 to 30 in good health. Some clones in this sample may be carry-over from other donors' samples. Sequencing was performed on naive CD4+ T cells from PBMCs. Regarding subset: CD45RA+ positively selected. The rearrangement links TRBV15 to TRBJ2-3, with D perhaps assigned TRBD1 or TRBD2 (6 bases each). The CDR3 DNA reads TGTGCCACCAGCACTGGGGGGCGACTCACAGATACGCAGTATTTT. As protein: CATSTGGRLTDTQYF.